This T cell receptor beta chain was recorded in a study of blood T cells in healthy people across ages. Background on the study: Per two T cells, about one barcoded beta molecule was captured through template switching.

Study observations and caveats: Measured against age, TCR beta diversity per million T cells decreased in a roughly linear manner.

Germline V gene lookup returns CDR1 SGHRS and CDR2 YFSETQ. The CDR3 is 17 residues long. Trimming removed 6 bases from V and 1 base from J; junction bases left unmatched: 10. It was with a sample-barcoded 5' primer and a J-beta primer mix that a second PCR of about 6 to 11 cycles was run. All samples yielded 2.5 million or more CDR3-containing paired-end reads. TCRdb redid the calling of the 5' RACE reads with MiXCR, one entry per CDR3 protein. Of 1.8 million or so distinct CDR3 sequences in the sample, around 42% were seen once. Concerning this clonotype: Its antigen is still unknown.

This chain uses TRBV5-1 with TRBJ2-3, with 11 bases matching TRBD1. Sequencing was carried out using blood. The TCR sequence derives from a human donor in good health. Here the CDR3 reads CASTLGQGALGTDTQYF. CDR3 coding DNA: TGCGCCAGCACCCTAGGACAGGGGGCTTTGGGCACAGATACGCAGTATTTT.